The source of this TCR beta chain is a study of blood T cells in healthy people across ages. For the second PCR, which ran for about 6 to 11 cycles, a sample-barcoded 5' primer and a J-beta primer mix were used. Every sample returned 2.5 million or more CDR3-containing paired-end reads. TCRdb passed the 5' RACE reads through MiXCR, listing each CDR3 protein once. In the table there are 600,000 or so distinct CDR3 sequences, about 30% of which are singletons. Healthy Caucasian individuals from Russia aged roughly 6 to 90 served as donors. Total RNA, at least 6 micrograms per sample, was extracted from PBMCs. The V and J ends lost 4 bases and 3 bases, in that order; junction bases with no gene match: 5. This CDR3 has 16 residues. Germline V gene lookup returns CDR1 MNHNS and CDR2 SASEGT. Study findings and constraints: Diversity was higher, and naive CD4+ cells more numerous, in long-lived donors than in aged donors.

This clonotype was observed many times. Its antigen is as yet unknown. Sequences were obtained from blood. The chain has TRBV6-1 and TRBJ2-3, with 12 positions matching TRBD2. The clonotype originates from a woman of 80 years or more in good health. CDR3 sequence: CASSGLAGGRTDTQYF. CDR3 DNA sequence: TGTGCCAGCAGTGGGCTAGCGGGGGGGAGGACAGATACGCAGTATTTT.